One sample yielded the 16 T cell receptor beta chains listed below, sequenced in a study of CD8+CD57+ T cells in acquired aplastic anemia. The use of genomic DNA as template underpinned the TCR beta VDJ and CDR3 profiling. TCRdb re-called the reads with MiXCR, one entry per CDR3 protein. The sample records approximately 250,000 distinct CDR3 sequences, roughly 82% being singletons. Before being chosen for sequencing, patients had shown CD8+CD57+ cell expansion by flow cytometry. Sequences were obtained from sorted CD4+, CD8+, or CD8+CD57+ T cells (not recorded which) from PBMCs. These receptors all stem from a human donor with aplastic anemia.

V is TRBV29-1 and J is TRBJ2-3, with D unclear. V dropped 4 bases and J dropped 6 bases, with 8 bases sitting between them. Germline lookup yields CDR1 SQVTM and CDR2 ANQGSEA. The CDR3 consists of 11 residues. In DNA form, the CDR3 reads TGCAGCGTTGGGTCTAGGGATACGCAGTATTTT. It specifies CSVGSRDTQYF.

The chain joins TRBV7-9 to TRBJ2-3, with D possibly TRBD1 on 6 matching bases. Germline assignment: CDR1 SEHNR and CDR2 FQNEAQ (reference sequence). V was pared by 0 bases and J by 7 bases, with 11 bases between. The CDR3 has 14 residues. The CDR3 DNA follows: TGTGCCAGCAGCTTAGCGGCAGGGGCCCATACGCAGTATTTT. Its translation is CASSLAAGAHTQYF.

The J gene is TRBJ2-7, the V gene TRBV7-8, with D hard to call. The CDR3 totals 18 residues. Trimming removed 3 bases from V and 1 base from J, with 22 bases in between. Germline-derived CDR1 and CDR2 are SGHVS and FQNEAQ. CDR3 nucleotide sequence: TGTGCCAGCAGCTTTCATCCAGGTCGCGATACGCTTTCCTACGAGCAGTACGTC. Protein sequence: CASSFHPGRDTLSYEQYV.

The V call is TRBV20-1, the J call TRBJ2-1; the match to TRBD2 covers 9 bases. Germline values: CDR1 DFQATT, CDR2 SNEGSKA (reference sequence). This CDR3 comprises 13 residues. V was pared by 6 bases and J by 7 bases, with 7 bases of the junction left unmatched. CDR3 sequence reads: CSATLAGRNEQFF. The CDR3 DNA is TGCAGTGCCACTCTAGCGGGGCGAAATGAGCAGTTCTTC.

DNA for the CDR3: TGTGCCACTAAAATCCCTCAGGGCGGGGAGACTCAGCCCCAGCATTTT. Its protein is CATKIPQGGETQPQHF. The chain recombines TRBV19 with TRBJ1-5; tentative D call: TRBD1 (5 bases). V was shortened by 10 bases and J by 6 bases, with 25 bases between the two germline ends. Germline V CDR1 and CDR2: LNHDA, SQIVND (reference sequence). The CDR3 is 16 amino acids.

With regard to this clonotype: Relative to the germline gene, one junction end is altered; a read error may explain this. The chain recombines TRBV7-8 with TRBJ2-2; tentative D call: TRBD2 (7 bases). CDR1 and CDR2 (germline): SGHVS, FQNEAQ. The CDR3 sequence is 15 residues long. CDR3 residues: CASSLAGGPAGELFF. The CDR3 DNA reads as TGTGCCAGCAGCTTAGCGGGGGGGCCCGCCGGGGAGCTTTTTTTT.

Note on this clonotype: It is likely a read error, because the conserved phenylalanine at the end of the CDR3 is missing. V gene TRBV7-8 combines with J gene TRBJ2-5; the D gene is possibly TRBD2 (5 bases). Germline-derived CDR1 and CDR2 are SGHVS and FQNEAQ. The CDR3 extends over 14 amino acids. Trimming removed 0 bases at V and 11 bases at J, with 16 bases between. The DNA for the CDR3 is TGTGCCAGCAGCTTAGCGGGCGGGCACGATACGCAGTACTTA. As protein: CASSLAGGHDTQYL.

The chain has TRBV7-9 and TRBJ2-7; TRBD1 or TRBD2 may be the D gene (5 bases each). Germline V CDR1 and CDR2: SEHNR, FQNEAQ (reference sequence). CDR3 length: 18 amino acids. V was cut by 3 bases and J by 3 bases, with 24 bases left in between. CDR3 protein: CASSFHASDGANFYEQYV. The DNA of the CDR3 is TGTGCCAGCAGCTTTCATGCAAGCGACGGGGCCAATTTCTACGAGCAGTACGTC.

The chain couples TRBV2 to TRBJ1-2; a weak D match, TRBD1 (5 bases). Trimming removed 8 bases at V and 13 bases at J, with 35 bases between. This CDR3 is 17 amino acids long. Germline V gene lookup returns CDR1 SNHLY and CDR2 FYNNEI. The chain's CDR3 is CASGDEGTVAHYFDSTF. The CDR3 coding sequence is TGTGCCAGCGGGGACGAGGGCACCGTTGCGCACTATTTTGACTCCACCTTC.

As regards this clonotype: One junction end does not reproduce the germline sequence, and a read error may be involved. The V and J genes are TRBV7-8 and TRBJ2-3, with D tentatively TRBD2 (6 bases). The CDR3 covers 14 residues. Germline V gives CDR1 SGHVS, CDR2 FQNEAQ. CDR3 in DNA: TGTGCCAGCAGCTTAGCGGGAGGAGGCGATACAACACAATTT. Its protein product is CASSLAGGGDTTQF.

The V call is TRBV7-8, the J call TRBJ2-3; tentatively, D is TRBD1 or TRBD2 (6 bases each). The V gene lost 8 bases and the J gene lost 14 bases, with 23 bases spanning the gap. The germline V gene has CDR1 SGHVS and CDR2 FQNEAQ. The CDR3 contains 13 residues. Written as DNA, the CDR3 is TGTGCCAGCGGGGACGGGGGCGGACACGCGCCGTATTTT. This encodes CASGDGGGHAPYF.

This chain uses TRBV7-8 with TRBJ2-7; tentatively, D is TRBD2 (6 bases). Deletions cut 0 bases from V and 8 bases from J, with 17 bases between. Germline CDR1 is SGHVS and CDR2 is FQNEAQ. The CDR3 is 15 residues long. The CDR3 DNA reads TGTGCCAGCAGCTTAGCGGGAGGTCCCGATACGCAGCAGTACGTC. It specifies CASSLAGGPDTQQYV.

This clonotype rates as medium-sized. The chain carries TRBV20-1 and TRBJ1-2, with D maybe TRBD1 (5 bases). The CDR3 length is 14 residues. Trimming took 6 bases from V and 7 from J, leaving 21 bases between them. The V gene's germline CDR1 is DFQATT and CDR2 SNEGSKA (reference sequence). The DNA of the CDR3 is TGCAGTGCGCTACCCCTCAGGGAATTAGCTGGCTACACCTTC. The encoded protein is CSALPLRELAGYTF.

This clonotype was counted at least ten times. The chain joins TRBV11-2 to TRBJ1-2, with no clear D. Germline V gene data show CDR1 as SGHAT and CDR2 as FQNNGV. With 2 bases removed from V and 12 bases from J, the gap between germline ends came to 10 bases. The CDR3 covers 11 residues. The CDR3 DNA reads as TGTGCCAGCAGCTTATTAGAGGAACACACCTTC. Translating it yields CASSLLEEHTF.

This clonotype was seen a handful of times. This may be a read error, as it is one base from a much larger clone. As DNA, the CDR3 is TGTGCCAGCAGCTTAAATCTGACAGGGGGAGAGACCCAGTACTTC. Translation: CASSLNLTGGETQYF. The genes are TRBV11-3 and TRBJ2-5; 9 nucleotides agree with TRBD1. The CDR3 totals 15 residues. Trimming cost V 2 bases and J 4 bases; bases outside gene matches: 5. The germline gives CDR1 SGHNT, CDR2 YENEEA.

The rearrangement joins TRBV7-8 to TRBJ2-7; D is possibly TRBD2 (5 bases). V lost 0 bases to trimming and J lost 13 bases, with 22 bases between them. Germline V gene sequence: CDR1 SGHVS, CDR2 FQNEAQ. CDR3 size: 15 residues. CDR3 in amino acids: CASSLAGGPGTQYYV. DNA for the CDR3: TGTGCCAGCAGCTTAGCGGGCGGGCCCGGTACGCAGTATTACGTC.